The T cell receptor (beta chain) under discussion was sequenced for a study of T cells after yellow fever vaccination (dated by TCRdb to the late 2010s). Turning to the overall study: The SMART-Seq v4 Ultra Low Input RNA kit was used to prepare libraries from fractions with low cell numbers. Blood samples were taken at several timepoints before and after primary and secondary immunization, and bulk PBMC replicates and cell subsets were isolated. To follow T-cell clones before and after primary and booster YFV17D yellow fever vaccination, bulk TCR alpha and beta repertoires were sequenced over time. Two healthy male donors, one aged 18 to 30 and one aged 30 to 40 years, made up the cohort. The research as a whole found: Compared with the primary T-cell response, the secondary T-cell response was faster but weaker, reaching its peak on day 5 rather than on day 15. Most clones expanded after primary vaccination were re-detected after the booster (almost 97% of CD4 and about nine tenths of CD8), suggesting broad memory maintenance. A small fraction of clonotypes appeared in both the CD4 and CD8 compartments, likely as a result of convergent recombination. Because the study included only two donors, the extent to which the findings can be generalized is limited. Because abundant contaminating clonotypes from the bulk population could be contained in FACS-sorted repertoires, computational filtering was required.

According to the germline V gene, CDR1 reads MNHNS and CDR2 reads SASEGT. At the junction V is shortened by 6 bases and J by 5 bases; bases outside the gene matches: 7. Reading from cysteine to phenylalanine, the CDR3 counts 15 amino acids. Left in the record is the CDR3 DNA by itself, 45 bases read in frame from the first base. TCR cDNA was synthesized by 5'RACE template switching, through which a universal primer site and unique molecular identifiers were introduced. Priming for cDNA synthesis came from both the TCR alpha and TCR beta constant segments. Library amplification involved two PCR steps, and the second step added sample barcodes and sequencing adapters. Libraries were sequenced on Illumina HiSeq 2500 (2x100 bp) or NovaSeq (2x150 bp). For the original study's pipeline: MIGEC handled demultiplexing of reads and collapsing into UMI consensus sequences, while MiXCR performed V(D)J alignment. Vaccine-responding clonotypes were defined with edgeR using replicate PBMC samples, requiring FDR below 0.01 and a log2 fold change above 5 up to day 15. Bulk clonotypes were assigned CD4 or CD8 identity according to which sequenced CD4 or CD8 repertoire held them at higher abundance. In-frame beta chains were kept once TCRdb had trimmed the public reads at Q25 with fastp and called clones with MiXCR. Entries that share a CDR3 protein sequence are merged under the most common genes and DNA. For this entry, the V and J calls and clone size follow TCRdb and not the study's own pipeline. This sample holds under 250,000 distinct CDR3 sequences; 6.9% were observed only once. The ten most abundant clones make up approximately 0.84% of the sample.

This clonotype was counted between two and nine times. Its antigen is currently not known. No per-base quality is available; no much larger clone lies one base away. What this sample's treatment or condition label stands for: live attenuated yellow fever vaccine strain. PBMCs were isolated from peripheral blood using a standard Ficoll-Paque protocol. Dynabeads CD4 and CD8 positive selection kits were used to isolate CD4 and CD8 T-cell fractions. TriZol was used to extract RNA from bulk PBMCs, from CD4 and CD8 fractions, and from dextramer-positive and dextramer-negative fractions. The sample here was CD4+ T cells sorted from PBMCs, taken 15 days after the yellow fever booster vaccination. This TCR derives from a man under 40 who received the YFV17D yellow fever vaccine. Here the chain combines TRBV6-1 and TRBJ2-2; the central 9 bases match TRBD1. The CDR3 is CASRGDRGLTGELFF. The DNA sequence is TGTGCCAGCAGGGGAGACAGGGGGTTAACCGGGGAGCTGTTTTTT.